Following are 27 T cell receptor beta chains from one sample sequenced in a study of blood T cell repertoires in COVID-19. Profiled with immunoSEQ multiplex PCR; TCRdb holds only in-frame clones, not every one. This table has tens of thousands of clones, more than 80% appearing once. The sample was peripheral blood. The receptor set was obtained from a woman between 70 and 85 years old with acute or convalescent COVID-19.

J is TRBJ1-4 and V is TRBV6-5; possible D gene TRBD1, 6 bases. The CDR3 has 13 residues. Looked up from germline, CDR1 is MNHEY and CDR2 is SVGAGI. Trimming shortened V by 7 bases and J by 5 bases, and 11 bases separated the two germline ends. This CDR3 reads CASNRQENEKLFF. CDR3 in DNA: TGTGCCAGCAATCGACAGGAAAATGAAAAACTGTTTTTT.

V is TRBV2 and J is TRBJ2-7, with TRBD2 identical over 9 bases. The junction had 5 bases not matched to a gene; V was cut back by 5 bases and J by 6 bases. The CDR3 is made up of 13 amino acids. Germline V gives CDR1 SNHLY, CDR2 FYNNEI. The CDR3 sequence is CASSRTAGGEQYF. The CDR3 DNA is TGTGCCAGCAGTCGAACAGCGGGAGGCGAGCAGTACTTC.

The chain links TRBV5-6 to TRBJ2-7; no firm D call. V was cut by 1 base and J by 1 base, with 6 bases left in between. This CDR3 comprises 13 residues. Looked up from germline, CDR1 is SGHDT and CDR2 is YYEEEE. This CDR3 reads CASSLQNSYEQYF. Written as DNA, the CDR3 is TGTGCCAGCAGCTTGCAGAATTCCTACGAGCAGTACTTC.

J is TRBJ2-7 and V is TRBV11-2; 12 bases agree with TRBD2. CDR1 and CDR2 from the germline V gene are SGHAT and FQNNGV. J lost 2 bases, V lost 2 bases, and 10 bases had no gene match. The CDR3 is 18 residues long. CDR3 loop: CASSLLPLRLAGAYEQYF. In DNA form, the CDR3 reads TGTGCCAGCAGCTTACTTCCCCTTAGACTAGCGGGAGCCTACGAGCAGTACTTC.

The chain links TRBV11-3 to TRBJ2-7; 9 bases agree with TRBD2. V trimming: 2 bases; J trimming: 3 bases; junction bases outside the gene matches: 8. The CDR3 has 16 residues. The germline V gene has CDR1 SGHNT and CDR2 YENEEA. CDR3 residues: CASSLSSGTSRYEQYF. CDR3 sequence (DNA): TGTGCCAGCAGCTTATCATCCGGGACTAGCCGCTACGAGCAGTACTTC.

The genes are TRBV10-2 and TRBJ2-7; D may be TRBD2 (6 bases). Germline V gives CDR1 WSHSY, CDR2 SAAADI. This CDR3 contains 13 residues. V was trimmed by 7 bases and J by 2 bases, leaving 12 bases between them. CDR3: CASIGGTAYEQYF. The CDR3 region has the DNA TGCGCCAGCATCGGGGGTACGGCCTACGAGCAGTACTTC.

This chain joins TRBV5-4 and TRBJ2-5, with 8 bases aligning to TRBD2. V lost 4 bases to trimming and J lost 5 bases; unmatched junction nucleotides: 13. The CDR3 extends over 16 amino acids. Germline CDR1 and CDR2: SGHNT and YYREEE (reference sequence). The CDR3 loop reads CASSPGGRTSLETQYF. In DNA form, the CDR3 reads TGTGCCAGCAGCCCTGGTGGTAGGACTAGCTTGGAGACCCAGTACTTC.

The CDR3 protein is CASSPRRGGTGRGQPQHF. The CDR3 nucleotides read TGTGCCAGCTCACCACGCCGAGGGGGGACAGGGAGGGGTCAGCCCCAGCATTTT. V usage is TRBV18 and J usage is TRBJ1-5; 9 nucleotides agree with TRBD1. Germline V gene sequence: CDR1 KGHSH, CDR2 LQKENI. The CDR3 totals 18 residues. Trimming took 1 base from V and 6 from J; bases not matched to a gene: 13.

The chain uses TRBV6-5 and TRBJ2-7; 10 bases are a match to TRBD2. The length of the CDR3 is 13 residues. The J segment lost 5 bases and the V segment lost 6 bases, leaving 4 bases of the junction unmatched. Germline lookup yields CDR1 MNHEY and CDR2 SVGAGI. The CDR3 protein is CASRVAGGDEQYF. In nucleotides, the CDR3 is TGTGCCAGCAGAGTAGCGGGAGGTGACGAGCAGTACTTC.

This chain uses TRBV5-1 with TRBJ1-1, with 7 bases matching TRBD1. CDR3 length equals 15 residues. Germline V gene lookup returns CDR1 SGHRS and CDR2 YFSETQ. The V and J ends lost 6 bases and 3 bases, in that order; junction bases with no gene match: 11. DNA for the CDR3: TGCGCCAGCACCCCCGGGACAGAACAGGACACTGAAGCTTTCTTT. It yields the protein CASTPGTEQDTEAFF.

The chain uses TRBV6-1 and TRBJ2-4; 9 bases map to TRBD1. V gave up 3 bases and J gave up 7 bases; unmatched junction bases: 19. The CDR3 is made up of 19 amino acids. The germline V gene has CDR1 MNHNS and CDR2 SASEGT. CDR3 nucleotide sequence: TGTGCCAGCAGTGAGGGTTGGGGGACAGGGATCCGCCACCGGAACATTCAGTACTTC. This sequence encodes CASSEGWGTGIRHRNIQYF.

The rearrangement links TRBV18 to TRBJ2-7; 7 nucleotides match TRBD1. The CDR3 length is 14 residues. V lost 3 bases to trimming and J lost 5 bases; unmatched junction nucleotides: 7. The germline gives CDR1 KGHSH, CDR2 LQKENI. The CDR3 here is CASSPNRGIHEQYF. In nucleotides, the CDR3 is TGTGCCAGCTCACCGAACAGGGGTATACACGAGCAGTACTTC. Full variable domain (rest looked up from reference TRBV18 and TRBJ2-7): NAGVMQNPRHLVRRRGQEARLRCSPMKGHSHVYWYRQLPEEGLKFMVYLQKENIIDESGMPKERFSAEFPKEGPSILRIQQVVRGDSAAYFCASSPNRGIHEQYFGPGTRLTVT.

The rearrangement links TRBV7-9 to TRBJ2-2, with a tentative D call TRBD1 (6 bases). Germline CDR1 is SEHNR and CDR2 is FQNEAQ (reference sequence). The CDR3 length is 15 residues. V shed 3 bases and J shed 7 bases, with 15 bases lying between them. The CDR3 DNA sequence: TGTGCCAGCAGCTTTCTTCGACAGGAAGACGGGGAGCTGTTTTTT. This gives the protein CASSFLRQEDGELFF.

The chain carries TRBV6-6 and TRBJ2-6; 8 positions agree with TRBD1. The ends lost 5 bases at V and 4 bases at J; junction bases unmatched: 4. Germline CDR1 MNHNY, CDR2 SVGAGI (reference sequence). The CDR3 sequence is 15 residues long. In DNA, the CDR3 is TGTGCCAGCAGTGACAGGGGATACGGGGCCAACGTCCTGACTTTC. Protein product: CASSDRGYGANVLTF.

The chain recombines TRBV27 with TRBJ1-5; D gene ambiguous. The CDR3 runs to 15 residues. V gave up 0 bases and J gave up 7 bases, with 13 bases separating them. Germline V gene data show CDR1 as MNHEY and CDR2 as SMNVEV (reference sequence). CDR3 coding DNA: TGTGCCAGCAGTTTATCAGTGGGAGGGATCCAGCCCCAGCATTTT. Its protein is CASSLSVGGIQPQHF.

This chain connects TRBV5-1 to TRBJ2-5; D may be TRBD1 (6 bases). Germline V gives CDR1 SGHRS, CDR2 YFSETQ. The CDR3 spans 15 residues. With 5 bases removed from V and 2 bases from J, the gap between germline ends came to 16 bases. The CDR3 DNA follows: TGCGCCAGCAGAGCTCCTTTTCAGGGGCAAGAGACCCAGTACTTC. Translation: CASRAPFQGQETQYF.

This sequence joins TRBV5-4 and TRBJ1-1, with unresolved D. V lost 3 bases, J lost 0 bases, and 6 bases lay in between. Per the germline V gene, CDR1 is SGHNT and CDR2 is YYREEE (reference sequence). The CDR3 length is 13 residues. CDR3 in DNA: TGTGCCAGCAGCTCGTGGCTGAACACTGAAGCTTTCTTT. It specifies CASSSWLNTEAFF.

The chain carries TRBV7-2 and TRBJ2-3; D is perhaps TRBD2 (5 bases). Trimming took off 5 bases at V and 2 bases at J, with 11 bases between the two ends. The CDR3 is 14 residues long. CDR1 is SGHTA, CDR2 FQGNSA, per germline. The CDR3 region is CASSPEDSTDTQYF. The DNA of the CDR3 is TGTGCCAGCAGCCCGGAGGACTCCACAGATACGCAGTATTTT. The whole variable domain, filled in from reference TRBV7-2 and TRBJ2-3, reads GAGVSQSPSNKVTEKGKDVELRCDPISGHTALYWYRQSLGQGLEFLIYFQGNSAPDKSGLPSDRFSAERTGGSVSTLTIQRTQQEDSAVYLCASSPEDSTDTQYFGPGTRLTVL.

The V gene is TRBV3-1 (or the pseudogene TRBV3-2), the J gene TRBJ2-3; a possible D gene is TRBD2 (5 bases). V was shortened by 4 bases and J by 8 bases, with 19 bases between the two germline ends. The CDR3 is 15 amino acids. The germline V gene encodes CDR1 LGHDT and CDR2 YNNKEL (reference sequence). CDR3 bases: TGTGCCAGCAGCCCTCTACTCGCGGGCTCAGGTACGCAGTATTTT. Translating gives CASSPLLAGSGTQYF.

J is TRBJ2-1 and V is TRBV28; the match to TRBD2 covers 8 bases. Looked up from germline, CDR1 is MDHEN and CDR2 is SYDVKM. The CDR3 covers 15 residues. V dropped 6 bases and J dropped 5; count of bases not matched to a gene: 9. In DNA, the CDR3 is TGTGCCAGCAGCCCGGGACTAGTAAACGACAATGAGCAGTTCTTC. This encodes CASSPGLVNDNEQFF. The full variable domain, in which reference TRBV28 and TRBJ2-1 provide the parts outside the CDR3, is DVKVTQSSRYLVKRTGEKVFLECVQDMDHENMFWYRQDPGLGLRLIYFSYDVKMKEKGDIPEGYSVSREKKERFSLILESASTNQTSMYLCASSPGLVNDNEQFFGPGTRLTVL.

This sequence joins TRBV5-4 and TRBJ1-1; D remains ambiguous. Germline values: CDR1 SGHNT, CDR2 YYREEE (reference sequence). Trimming stripped 1 base from V and 4 bases from J, with 8 bases between. CDR3 size: 13 residues. The CDR3, as DNA: TGTGCCAGCAGCTTGTGGGGAGGCACTGAAGCTTTCTTT. Translated, it gives CASSLWGGTEAFF.

This chain uses TRBV7-2 with TRBJ2-1; TRBD2 might be the D (5 bases). The CDR3 spans 14 residues. The V end was cut by 4 bases, the J end by 9 bases, with 16 bases between. The germline gives CDR1 SGHTA, CDR2 FQGNSA. The CDR3 sequence is CASSSTSLVGEQFF. For the CDR3, the DNA is TGTGCCAGCAGCTCCACTAGTTTGGTGGGTGAGCAGTTCTTC. Full variable domain (remainder filled in from reference TRBV7-2 and TRBJ2-1): GAGVSQSPSNKVTEKGKDVELRCDPISGHTALYWYRQSLGQGLEFLIYFQGNSAPDKSGLPSDRFSAERTGGSVSTLTIQRTQQEDSAVYLCASSSTSLVGEQFFGPGTRLTVL.

The chain is built from TRBV19 and TRBJ2-5; 7 bases map to TRBD1. From germline, CDR1 is LNHDA and CDR2 SQIVND (reference sequence). The CDR3 is 14 amino acids. The V and J ends lost 5 bases and 5 bases, in that order; junction bases with no gene match: 8. CDR3 region: CASSSTGTVETQYF. The CDR3 DNA follows: TGTGCCAGTAGTTCGACAGGGACGGTTGAGACCCAGTACTTC.

This chain joins TRBV18 and TRBJ2-5; no clear D gene. Trimming cost V 5 bases and J 0 bases, with 4 bases left between them. Germline V lookup: CDR1 KGHSH, CDR2 LQKENI. This CDR3 has 12 amino acids. This CDR3 is CASSSYQETQYF. CDR3 nucleotides: TGTGCCAGCTCATCGTACCAAGAGACCCAGTACTTC.

V is TRBV28 and J is TRBJ2-6, with D maybe TRBD1 (6 bases). The CDR3 covers 15 residues. The V and J ends lost 7 bases and 0 bases respectively, with 10 bases between them. Germline loops: CDR1 MDHEN, CDR2 SYDVKM. CDR3 loop: CASNKDSSGANVLTF. The CDR3 nucleotides read TGTGCCAGCAACAAGGACAGCTCTGGGGCCAACGTCCTGACTTTC.

The chain has TRBV19 and TRBJ1-4; D not certain. Germline V gives CDR1 LNHDA, CDR2 SQIVND (reference sequence). V was trimmed by 7 bases and J by 0 bases, leaving 12 bases between them. This CDR3 is built from 15 residues. The CDR3 DNA reads as TGTGCCAGTATTAAAGGCAGCGCAACTAATGAAAAACTGTTTTTT. Protein sequence: CASIKGSATNEKLFF.

The chain links TRBV14 to TRBJ1-6; perhaps TRBD1 as D (5 bases). Trimming stripped 3 bases from V and 7 bases from J, with 28 bases between. CDR3 size: 20 residues. CDR1 is SGHDN and CDR2 is FVKESK in the germline V gene. The CDR3 DNA reads as TGTGCCAGCAGCCATTACCCAGACCTCGACAGTTGGTCGTTAAATTCACCCCTCCACTTT. This translates into CASSHYPDLDSWSLNSPLHF.